A selection of T cell receptor beta chains follows, all from one sample in a study of memory CD4+ T cells and cytomegalovirus serostatus. Here immunoSEQ multiplex PCR was the method, and the copy in TCRdb shows in-frame clones only, minus some. The repertoire has about 53,000 clones, about 73% of them found once; the top ten carry 0.77%. The sequencing input was memory CD4+ T cells from blood. The receptors shown here come from an adult in good health and CMV-seronegative. CDR3s include the opening cysteine and the closing phenylalanine or tryptophan. A D gene is named only where the DNA matches it firmly.

V gene	D gene	J gene	CDR3 protein	CDR3 DNA
TRBV29-1	NA	TRBJ1-2	CSVEDDRFLGRGYTF	TGCAGCGTTGAGGACGACAGGTTCCTCGGACGTGGCTACACCTTC
TRBV5-4	NA	TRBJ2-7	CASSSNRDIYEQYF	TGTGCCAGCAGCTCGAACCGGGACATTTACGAGCAGTACTTC
TRBV11-2	NA	TRBJ2-1	CASSLPNRNEQFF	TGTGCCAGCAGCTTACCCAACAGGAATGAGCAGTTCTTC
TRBV5-4	NA	TRBJ1-5	CASSLDGPGPQHF	TGTGCCAGCAGCTTGGACGGCCCGGGGCCCCAGCATTTT
TRBV28	NA	TRBJ1-2	CAAGRGGYTF	TGTGCCGCGGGGCGGGGGGGCTACACCTTC
TRBV6-5	NA	TRBJ1-1	CASRVGGPEAFF	TGTGCCAGCAGGGTGGGGGGGCCTGAAGCTTTCTTT
TRBV6-1	NA	TRBJ2-1	CASSGLVVEQFF	TGTGCCAGCAGTGGCCTCGTGGTTGAGCAGTTCTTC
TRBV11-2	TRBD2	TRBJ2-3	CASRSRGVGTDTQYF	TGTGCCAGCAGGTCGCGGGGGGTGGGCACAGATACGCAGTATTTT
TRBV30	NA	TRBJ1-3	CAWSLWTAGNTIYF	TGTGCCTGGAGTCTCTGGACTGCTGGAAACACCATATATTTT
TRBV6-1	TRBD1	TRBJ2-5	CASSEALDRGFRETQYF	TGTGCCAGCAGTGAAGCCCTGGACAGGGGGTTCCGAGAGACCCAGTACTTC
TRBV18	TRBD1	TRBJ1-1	CASSPNPGQGLLNTEAFF	TGTGCCAGCTCACCGAATCCGGGACAGGGGTTGTTGAACACTGAAGCTTTCTTT
TRBV4-1	NA	TRBJ2-7	CASSQLSHSYEQYF	TGCGCCAGCAGCCAACTCTCGCACTCCTACGAGCAGTACTTC